This T cell receptor (beta chain) was found in a study of OX40 agonist ivuxolimab in advanced cancers. Study-wide context: Partial responses occurred in Three dose-escalation patients, one with hepatocellular carcinoma and two with cutaneous melanoma.

Study results and limitations: In the 0.1 to 3.0 mg/kg range, CD4+ and CD8+ blood T cells had expanded clonally by week 6.

Remarks on this clone: Antigen specificity is unknown.

The CDR3 sequence is 15 residues long. The germline gives CDR1 SGHVS, CDR2 FNYEAQ. The table came from immunoSEQ multiplex PCR; TCRdb's copy has only in-frame clones and leaves some out. Of some 23,000 clones listed, 80% to 85% are singletons. Here the sequenced sample was CD4+ or CD8+ T cells sorted from blood, taken in a trial of the OX40 agonist ivuxolimab. The chain has TRBV7-6 and TRBJ2-5; TRBD1 is a possible D gene (6 bases). Gene TRBJ2-7 matches the end of the DNA better, so the J call may be wrong. This TCR came from an adult with an advanced solid tumor such as melanoma, head and neck, liver or kidney cancer. The CDR3 reads CASSPHPGTSYEQYF. As DNA, the CDR3 is TGTGCCAGCAGCCCACATCCCGGGACATCCTACGAGCAGTACTTC.